This T cell receptor (beta chain) was identified during a study of response to subunit inactivated influenza vaccine. General study results and limits: It was the authors' suggestion that each seasonal influenza vaccination recruits few new T cells.

Germline assignment: CDR1 MDHEN and CDR2 SYDVKM. The CDR3 extends over 15 amino acids. The trim removed 4 bases at V and 4 bases at J, leaving 9 bases unmatched. TCRdb ran MiXCR on the RT-PCR reads and lists one entry per CDR3 protein. The sample gives approximately 530,000 distinct CDR3 sequences, about 7.2% of which show up once; under 15% is in the top ten. This clonotype was seen a few times. Its antigen is not known. This receptor was identified in a man between 50 and 75 years old who received an inactivated influenza vaccine. The genes are TRBV28 and TRBJ1-1, with 7 nucleotides matching TRBD1. This sample comprised PBMCs from blood, obtained 23 to 25 months after vaccination. The CDR3 region has the DNA TGTGCCAGCAGTTCCCCGACAGGGAGGGGCACTGAAGCTTTCTTT. Translation: CASSSPTGRGTEAFF. Supplemented by reference TRBV28 and TRBJ1-1, the full variable domain reads DVKVTQSSRYLVKRTGEKVFLECVQDMDHENMFWYRQDPGLGLRLIYFSYDVKMKEKGDIPEGYSVSREKKERFSLILESASTNQTSMYLCASSSPTGRGTEAFFGQGTRLTVV.